The 19 T cell receptor beta chains listed next were all sequenced from one sample in a study of T cell responses to AZD1222 COVID-19 vaccine. The protocol was immunoSEQ multiplex PCR, while the TCRdb copy is restricted to in-frame clones and leaves out a portion. The sample consists of about 110,000 clones, roughly 89% of them appearing once. The specimen was peripheral blood, collected on day 0 of MenACWY control vaccination. The receptors shown here come from an adult in good health.

The chain recombines TRBV30 with TRBJ1-2; D is unresolved. This CDR3 region has 11 residues. V shed 1 base and J shed 6 bases, with 6 bases lying between them. Germline values: CDR1 GTSNPN, CDR2 SVGIG (reference sequence). CDR3 sequence reads: CAWSAGDGYTF. The CDR3 DNA follows: TGTGCCTGGAGTGCAGGAGATGGCTACACCTTC.

The chain links TRBV5-6 to TRBJ2-1; 9 nucleotides match TRBD2. This CDR3 has 17 amino acids. The junction had 8 bases not matched to a gene; V was cut back by 0 bases and J by 4 bases. Germline loops: CDR1 SGHDT, CDR2 YYEEEE. The CDR3 loop reads CASSLESRGGPYNEQFF. DNA of the CDR3: TGTGCCAGCAGCTTGGAATCGCGGGGGGGCCCTTACAATGAGCAGTTCTTC.

This clone was observed once. V gene TRBV29-1 combines with J gene TRBJ1-2; D may be TRBD1 (5 bases). This CDR3 comprises 13 residues. The germline V gene encodes CDR1 SQVTM and CDR2 ANQGSEA. Trimming removed 1 base from V and 8 bases from J, with 14 bases in between. Here the CDR3 reads CSVEGPHGAGYTF. CDR3 sequence (DNA): TGCAGCGTTGAAGGGCCTCACGGGGCGGGCTACACCTTC.

The CDR3 DNA follows: TGTGCCAGCAGTATCCAGGGGCCTAGCACAGATACGCAGTATTTT. Protein sequence: CASSIQGPSTDTQYF. V and J are TRBV2 and TRBJ2-3; a possible D gene is TRBD1 (6 bases). Trimming left V 5 bases short and J 0 bases short, with 12 bases between. CDR1 is SNHLY, CDR2 FYNNEI, per germline. The CDR3 extends over 15 amino acids. Full variable domain (rest looked up from reference TRBV2 and TRBJ2-3): EPEVTQTPSHQVTQMGQEVILRCVPISNHLYFYWYRQILGQKVEFLVSFYNNEISEKSEIFDDQFSVERPDGSNFTLKIRSTKLEDSAMYFCASSIQGPSTDTQYFGPGTRLTVL.

This clone showed up just once. V is TRBV2 and J is TRBJ1-2; D may be TRBD1 (5 bases). V was shortened by 7 bases and J by 1 base, with 16 bases between the two germline ends. The CDR3 loop spans 15 amino acids. CDR1 and CDR2 from the germline V gene are SNHLY and FYNNEI. The CDR3 region is CASKWQGEINYGYTF. CDR3 DNA: TGTGCCAGCAAATGGCAGGGCGAAATTAACTATGGCTACACCTTC.

A few counts support this clone. CDR3 DNA: TGTGCCAGCAGTTCTAGACCCCGCCCCCCAGATACGCAGTATTTT. As protein: CASSSRPRPPDTQYF. The chain is built from TRBV7-9 and TRBJ2-3, with unresolved D. The length of the CDR3 is 15 residues. CDR1 and CDR2 (germline): SEHNR, FQNEAQ (reference sequence). Between the trimmed V and J ends, which lost 6 bases and 4 bases, there was a span of 17 bases.

This chain connects TRBV6-5 to TRBJ1-2; D is ambiguous. The V end lost 2 bases, the J end lost 1 base, and 5 bases lay between the germline ends. Germline CDR1 MNHEY, CDR2 SVGAGI. CDR3 length: 13 amino acids. The CDR3 DNA reads TGTGCCAGCAGTTACGGAGGTAACTATGGCTACACCTTC. Protein: CASSYGGNYGYTF.

The chain combines TRBV10-3 with TRBJ2-3; D might be TRBD1 (6 bases). The CDR3 is 13 amino acids. V was pared by 6 bases and J by 6 bases, with 13 bases between. Germline V gene sequence: CDR1 ENHRY, CDR2 SYGVKD. CDR3 coding DNA: TGTGCCATCAGCCCTGAGGGGGAGGATACGCAGTATTTT. This sequence encodes CAISPEGEDTQYF.

V gene TRBV5-5 combines with J gene TRBJ2-3; D is unresolved. Germline V gives CDR1 SGHKS, CDR2 YYEKEE (reference sequence). V lost 3 bases, J lost 10 bases, and 15 bases lay in between. The CDR3 runs to 13 residues. The DNA for the CDR3 is TGTGCCAGCAGCTCACAATTAAGGTCCTCGCAGTATTTT. It codes for CASSSQLRSSQYF.

The V call is TRBV19, the J call TRBJ1-2; 7 nucleotides align to TRBD1. This CDR3 contains 13 residues. Germline CDR1 LNHDA, CDR2 SQIVND (reference sequence). J gave up 12 bases and V 5 bases, and 12 bases lay outside the gene matches. CDR3 DNA sequence: TGTGCCAGTAGTGTACCGACCGACAGGGTCCACACCTTC. Translation gives CASSVPTDRVHTF.

The rearrangement joins TRBV11-3 to TRBJ2-3; 8 positions agree with TRBD1. The CDR3 sequence is 13 residues long. With 11 bases clipped from V and 3 bases from J, the junction kept 7 bases outside the gene matches. Germline V gene sequence: CDR1 SGHNT, CDR2 YENEEA. In DNA form, the CDR3 reads TGTGCCTCCTCCGGGACAGGTACAGATACGCAGTATTTT. Translated, it gives CASSGTGTDTQYF.

The chain is built from TRBV27 and TRBJ1-2; 7 bases match TRBD1. Germline V gene sequence: CDR1 MNHEY, CDR2 SMNVEV (reference sequence). The CDR3 totals 14 residues. The ends lost 4 bases at V and 4 bases at J; junction bases unmatched: 6. The CDR3 coding sequence is TGTGCCAGCAGTTCCGCGGGACAGACCTATGGCTACACCTTC. Protein sequence: CASSSAGQTYGYTF.

V usage is TRBV11-2 and J usage is TRBJ2-7; TRBD1 aligns across 9 bases. Trimming removed 5 bases from V and 5 bases from J; junction bases left unmatched: 4. The germline CDR1 and CDR2 sequences are SGHAT and FQNNGV. The length of the CDR3 is 13 residues. The CDR3, as DNA: TGTGCCAGCAGCCACGGGACAGGGAACGAGCAGTACTTC. Its protein product is CASSHGTGNEQYF.

The rearrangement uses TRBV9 and TRBJ2-7; 9 bases are shared with TRBD1. The CDR3 consists of 15 residues. Trimming removed 4 bases from V and 0 bases from J; junction bases left unmatched: 5. Germline V gives CDR1 SGDLS, CDR2 YYNGEE. CDR3 DNA sequence: TGTGCCAGCAGCCCGACAGGGGGAAGCTCCTACGAGCAGTACTTC. This encodes CASSPTGGSSYEQYF.

This clone was counted only a few times. The chain is built from TRBV6-4 and TRBJ2-6; 15 bases line up with TRBD2. Per the germline V gene, CDR1 is MRHNA and CDR2 is SNTAGT. CDR3 length: 21 residues. With 2 bases clipped from V and 0 bases from J, the junction kept 8 bases outside the gene matches. DNA of the CDR3: TGTGCCAGCAGTGACACACCCGGGACTAGCGGGGGGACCTCTGGGGCCAACGTCCTGACTTTC. Residues: CASSDTPGTSGGTSGANVLTF.

The chain employs TRBV5-4 and TRBJ1-4; TRBD1 matches 7 bases. The V gene end was trimmed by 4 bases and the J gene end by 5 bases; junction bases not matched to a gene: 8. Germline V gives CDR1 SGHNT, CDR2 YYREEE (reference sequence). This CDR3 is 15 amino acids long. The CDR3 loop reads CASSAGGTENEKLFF. The CDR3 DNA follows: TGTGCCAGCAGCGCTGGCGGGACAGAGAATGAAAAACTGTTTTTT.

This clone was observed a single time. For the CDR3, the DNA is TGTGCCAGCTCACCCCCGGGGGCTAGCTCCTACAATGAGCAGTTCTTC. Translating it yields CASSPPGASSYNEQFF. The chain is built from TRBV18 and TRBJ2-1; D is perhaps TRBD1 or TRBD2 (6 bases each). Germline assignment: CDR1 KGHSH and CDR2 LQKENI. The CDR3 has 16 amino acids. V was clipped by 3 bases and J by 0 bases, with 12 bases between them.

The chain joins TRBV5-1 to TRBJ2-5; D remains unclear. CDR3 size: 12 residues. Trimming took off 3 bases at V and 3 bases at J, with 6 bases between the two ends. Germline CDR1 is SGHRS and CDR2 is YFSETQ. CDR3 sequence: CASSYQKETQYF. The CDR3 DNA is TGCGCCAGCAGCTACCAAAAAGAGACCCAGTACTTC.

The rearrangement links TRBV3-1 (or the pseudogene TRBV3-2) to TRBJ2-7; tentatively, D is TRBD1 or TRBD2 (7 bases each). From germline, CDR1 is LGHDT and CDR2 YNNKEL (reference sequence). V gave up 5 bases and J gave up 1 base, with 15 bases separating them. CDR3 length equals 15 residues. CDR3 sequence reads: CASSSNRGGSYEQYF. The CDR3 nucleotides read TGTGCCAGCAGCTCAAACAGGGGAGGGTCCTACGAGCAGTACTTC.